This T cell receptor (beta chain) was identified during a study of shared clonotypes between healthy human individuals (dated by TCRdb to the early 2020s). Concerning the study at large: The cohort comprised a couple of women and a few men aged 18 to 49 years. For each donor, CD4 naive and CD4 memory were each given three plates, CD8 naive was given two plates, and CD8 memory was given one plate. To increase sequencing depth and limit assay-specific biases, TCR repertoire library preparation and sequencing were carried out by different laboratories using diverse techniques. Each donor's leukapheresis produced roughly between roughly 0.9 and 9 billion PBMCs. The study deeply sequenced blood TCR repertoires of about 5 healthy adults to estimate repertoire size and the extent of clonotype sharing between individuals. The investigation overall reported the following: Based on pairwise subsampling, the degree of clonotype sharing among donors was expected to be affected by sequencing depth. Naive subsets generally had larger estimated clonotype richness than memory subsets did. Rarefaction of sorted-subset datasets indicated incomplete sequencing despite the large sequencing depth. Because the study included a small number of donors, the genetic and exposure-history diversity represented was limited. When several donors were compared, the shared fraction of clonotypes was 5% to 6.5% for naive CD4, 3.5% to 4% for naive CD8, more than 2% for memory CD4, and 0.35% to 0.4% for memory CD8. Clonotypes shared by all four sorted-subset donors showed higher generation probabilities than non-shared clonotypes. Sampling was limited to blood, and TCR repertoires in tissue likely differ from TCR repertoires in blood.

V is shortened by 7 bases, J by 4 bases, and the region joining them spans 19 bases. Its CDR3 holds 15 amino acids, cysteine through phenylalanine. Only the CDR3 region is kept as DNA, spanning 45 bases read in frame from base 1. In the germline V gene (reference sequence), CDR1 corresponds to LNHDA and CDR2 to SQIVND. Donors were healthy HIV-negative adults with no recently reported acute infections or vaccinations. Every donor was a Caucasian adult residing in Nashville, Tennessee, USA. The CD8 memory samples were a combination of magnetically selected CD45RO+ cells and CCR7-negative CD45RA+ effector memory (TemRA) cells. After blood collection by leukapheresis, PBMCs were isolated using Ficoll-Histopaque density gradient centrifugation and then cryopreserved in the vapor phase of liquid nitrogen. Purity and quantity of every magnetically sorted T cell population were checked by analytical flow cytometry. Genomic DNA was isolated from every sorted fraction and measured by UV absorbance on a Nanodrop 2000c.

TCR CDR3 regions were amplified from genomic DNA by multiplex PCR using the deep immunoSEQ assay. Genomic DNA extracted from each cell subset was distributed evenly over all wells of several immunoSEQ 96-well plates, and each plate served as one replicate. For sorted subsets, each replicate PCR was loaded with roughly 0.2 ug genomic DNA, equivalent to some 31,000 T cell genomes. Purified libraries were measured with a Qubit 3.0 fluorometer, size-checked on a Bioanalyzer 2100, and measured again with the KAPA Library Quantification kit. Every immunoSEQ 96-well plate was sequenced on a dedicated single-read 150-cycle Illumina NextSeq 550 flow cell. The original pipeline was this. Because the immunoSEQ output included only junctional sequences and no quality scores, the filtering could not be the same as the filtering used for full-length reads. Sequences were annotated with PyIR, a Python wrapper for IgBLAST v1.9, and V/J genes and CDR3 were assigned using IMGT germline references. Reads were filtered out if the reads had weak V/J assignments (E-value above 1e-6), no CDR3, stop codons, out-of-frame junctions, or ambiguous translated residues. A V3J clonotype was defined by an identical inferred V gene, J gene, and CDR3 amino acid sequence. The percentage overlap between two repertoires was calculated by dividing the number of shared unique clonotypes by the size of the smaller repertoire. Richness of each repertoire was evaluated using RTK rarefaction, the Chao1 estimator, and Recon v2.1 estimates of unobserved clonotypes. OLGA was used to compute generation probabilities for all TCRbeta clonotypes that the gDNA method yielded from several donors. As stored in TCRdb, this immuneACCESS dataset retains in-frame rearrangements with V and J assigned. A fraction of the clones does not appear; measured against another copy, unresolved V genes explain less than half of the discrepancy, and the remainder lacks a known reason. V and J calls and clone size are copied from that table; D and trimming were computed from the DNA. Recorded for this sample are 550,000 to 800,000 clones; 90% of them occurred a single time. 30% to 40% of the sample lies in the top ten.

In regard to this clone: Which antigen it targets is not known. Base-call qualities are not available, and no considerably larger clone is one nucleotide away.

The receptor chain draws on TRBV19 and TRBJ1-1, with the D gene call left open. The clonotype originates from a man aged 18 to 30 in good health. Some clones in this sample may be carry-over from other donors' samples. The specimen sequenced was memory CD8+ T cells from PBMCs. This specimen's cell subset or site label, interpreted: CD45RO+ cells pooled with CCR7-negative TemRA cells. The CDR3 sequence is CASTMGPQDGTEAFF. DNA sequence: TGTGCCAGTACCATGGGCCCGCAGGATGGCACTGAAGCTTTCTTT.